This entry concerns a single T cell receptor (beta chain). The antigen is undetermined. Trimming stripped 3 bases from V and 6 bases from J, with 9 bases between. Germline values: CDR1 LNHDA, CDR2 SQIVND (reference sequence). The CDR3 spans 13 residues. The data are from a study of cytomegalovirus exposure and HLA in healthy donors. PCR involved 60 Vbeta and 13 Jbeta primers. Assay used: immunoSEQ multiplex PCR; TCRdb lists only in-frame clones, some missing. The table includes about 200,000 clones, more than 60% detected once. Study observations and caveats: In a later analysis, productive TCRs from donors in an Asian-associated ancestry cluster reportedly carried fewer N-insertions than the cohort mean. Another analysis was done later, and it associated roughly 15,000 TCR beta sequences with HLA alleles at 0.05 false discovery rate.

The receptor's source is a girl aged 2 to 10 in good health and CMV-seronegative. The specimen was PBMCs. This sequence joins TRBV19 and TRBJ1-5; D is unresolved. The CDR3: CASSMLISQPQHF. The CDR3 DNA reads as TGTGCCAGTAGTATGTTAATTTCTCAGCCCCAGCATTTT. Filled out from reference TRBV19 and TRBJ1-5, the complete variable domain reads DGGITQSPKYLFRKEGQNVTLSCEQNLNHDAMYWYRQDPGQGLRLIYYSQIVNDFQKGDIAEGYSVSREKKESFPLTVTSAQKNPTAFYLCASSMLISQPQHFGDGTRLSIL.